One sample yielded the 27 T cell receptor beta chains listed below, sequenced in a study of T cells in localized non-small cell lung cancer. Method: immunoSEQ multiplex PCR; TCRdb's copy keeps in-frame clones and lacks some. The table records approximately 29,000 clones, about 80% of them present only once. The material was peripheral blood mononuclear cells, obtained before any cancer treatment. The source is a man aged 40 to 69 with stage III lung adenocarcinoma.

This clone turned up a few times. The CDR3 sequence is CSARGKGEAFF. CDR3 nucleotide sequence: TGCAGTGCTAGGGGGAAGGGGGAAGCTTTCTTT. The chain has TRBV20-1 and TRBJ1-1; possibly TRBD1 for D (5 bases). The V gene lost 3 bases and the J gene lost 8 bases, with 10 bases spanning the gap. Germline lookup yields CDR1 DFQATT and CDR2 SNEGSKA (reference sequence). The CDR3 covers 11 residues.

J is TRBJ2-2 and V is TRBV7-3, with TRBD1 matching 10 bases. The length of the CDR3 is 13 residues. Germline loops: CDR1 SGHTA, CDR2 FQGTGA. V lost 10 bases and J lost 9; bases outside the gene matches: 8. The chain's CDR3 is CATQRDRGRELFF. The DNA of the CDR3 is TGTGCCACCCAACGGGACAGGGGAAGGGAGCTGTTTTTT.

The chain employs TRBV20-1 and TRBJ2-7, with D possibly being TRBD1 (6 bases). Germline CDR1 and CDR2: DFQATT and SNEGSKA (reference sequence). The CDR3 is 11 residues long. Deletions cut 5 bases from V and 3 bases from J, with 8 bases between. CDR3 residues: CSAEQGYEQYV. The CDR3 coding sequence is TGCAGTGCTGAACAGGGCTACGAGCAGTACGTC.

The chain employs TRBV11-1 and TRBJ2-5, with TRBD2 matching over 7 bases. V lost 5 bases, J lost 2 bases, and 8 bases stayed unmatched. From germline, CDR1 is SGHAT and CDR2 FQDESV (reference sequence). There are 15 residues in the CDR3. CDR3 loop: CASSPGGAIQETQYF. DNA of the CDR3: TGTGCCAGCAGCCCGGGGGGTGCCATTCAAGAGACCCAGTACTTC. Full variable domain (outside the CDR3, taken from reference TRBV11-1 and TRBJ2-5): EAEVAQSPRYKITEKSQAVAFWCDPISGHATLYWYRQILGQGPELLVQFQDESVVDDSQLPKDRFSAERLKGVDSTLKIQPAELGDSAMYLCASSPGGAIQETQYFGPGTRLLVL.

The chain is built from TRBV7-9 and TRBJ2-1; 11 nucleotides align to TRBD1. The V gene's germline CDR1 is SEHNR and CDR2 FQNEAQ (reference sequence). Unmatched junction bases numbered 10, after V lost 5 bases and J lost 4 bases. This CDR3 is built from 17 residues. DNA of the CDR3: TGTGCCAGCAGCCCCCGATCCGGGACAGGGGGTTACAATGAGCAGTTCTTC. Translated: CASSPRSGTGGYNEQFF.

The rearrangement uses TRBV6-9 and TRBJ1-2; D is ambiguous. Germline V gene lookup returns CDR1 MNHGY and CDR2 SVAAGI. V lost 6 bases and J 5 bases, leaving 19 bases between the germline ends. CDR3 size: 15 residues. The CDR3 loop is CASRTSDVTFYGYTF. The DNA for the CDR3 is TGTGCCAGCAGGACATCGGATGTTACCTTTTATGGCTACACCTTC.

This chain connects TRBV7-6 to TRBJ1-1; 7 bases agree with TRBD1. Germline values: CDR1 SGHVS, CDR2 FNYEAQ. This CDR3 is 14 amino acids long. Trimming removed 4 bases from V and 2 bases from J; junction bases left unmatched: 4. The CDR3 sequence is CASSSYRGNTEAFF. The CDR3 DNA follows: TGTGCCAGCAGCTCATACAGGGGTAACACTGAAGCTTTCTTT.

CDR3 residues: CASELVGEKLFF. The CDR3 coding sequence is TGTGCCAGCGAATTAGTCGGCGAAAAACTGTTTTTT. This sequence joins TRBV21-1 and TRBJ1-4. TRBV21-1 is classified as a pseudogene. The CDR3 runs to 12 residues.

For the CDR3, the DNA is TGCGCCAGCCAGAGACTAGTGGGAACCTACGAGCAGTACTTC. Its protein product is CASQRLVGTYEQYF. The rearrangement joins TRBV10-2 to TRBJ2-7, with a weak D call TRBD2 (6 bases). V lost 8 bases and J lost 2, with 16 bases in between. Per germline, CDR1 WSHSY and CDR2 SAAADI. The CDR3 is 14 residues long.

This chain links TRBV5-8 with TRBJ2-2; D gene ambiguous. Trimming removed 6 bases at V and 1 base at J, with 10 bases between. The CDR3 is 14 amino acids. CDR1 is SGHTS, CDR2 YDEGEE, per germline. The CDR3 spells CASNSAGNTGELFF. The CDR3 DNA sequence: TGTGCCAGCAATTCCGCCGGGAACACCGGGGAGCTGTTTTTT. Looking up the rest from reference TRBV5-8 and TRBJ2-2 gives the full variable domain: EAGVTQSPTHLIKTRGQQATLRCSPISGHTSVYWYQQALGLGLQFLLWYDEGEERNRGNFPPRFSGRQFPNYSSELNVNALELEDSALYLCASNSAGNTGELFFGEGSRLTVL.

As DNA, the CDR3 is TGTGCCAGCAGCCTACCGACAGGATCGAGCCAGCCCCAGCATTTT. Encoded protein: CASSLPTGSSQPQHF. The V gene is TRBV28, the J gene TRBJ1-5; tentatively, D is TRBD1 (6 bases). Germline CDR1 MDHEN, CDR2 SYDVKM. Trimming took 6 bases from V and 7 from J, leaving 19 bases between them. CDR3 size: 15 residues.

This CDR3 is CAISEDRAYGYTF. DNA for the CDR3: TGTGCCATCAGTGAAGACAGGGCCTATGGCTACACCTTC. V usage is TRBV10-3 and J usage is TRBJ1-2; 7 nucleotides agree with TRBD1. The CDR3 contains 13 residues. The junction had 2 bases not matched to a gene; V was cut back by 3 bases and J by 4 bases. CDR1 and CDR2 from the germline V gene are ENHRY and SYGVKD.

The chain joins TRBV6-1 to TRBJ1-6; 7 bases align to TRBD1. V dropped 6 bases and J dropped 9; count of bases not matched to a gene: 8. In germline, CDR1 is MNHNS, CDR2 SASEGT. This CDR3 spans 14 amino acids. Written as DNA, the CDR3 is TGTGCCAGCAGCCCAGGGGGAGGTCCTTCACCCCTCCACTTT. Its protein product is CASSPGGGPSPLHF.

The genes are TRBV5-4 and TRBJ2-1; 10 positions match TRBD2. V lost 0 bases, J lost 7 bases, and 4 bases stayed unmatched. The V gene's germline CDR1 is SGHNT and CDR2 YYREEE (reference sequence). This CDR3 is built from 15 residues. CDR3 sequence: CASSLDSGRTNEQFF. CDR3 nucleotide sequence: TGTGCCAGCAGCTTGGATAGCGGGAGGACGAATGAGCAGTTCTTC.

The genes are TRBV27 and TRBJ2-1; D remains ambiguous. The CDR3 is 14 residues long. Germline values: CDR1 MNHEY, CDR2 SMNVEV (reference sequence). Trimming stripped 6 bases from V and 0 bases from J, with 9 bases between. The chain's CDR3 is CASRDSGSYNEQFF. The CDR3 region has the DNA TGTGCCAGCAGGGATTCTGGCTCCTACAATGAGCAGTTCTTC.

The rearrangement links TRBV6-6 to TRBJ1-6; 7 nucleotides agree with TRBD1. Per the germline V gene, CDR1 is MNHNY and CDR2 is SVGAGI (reference sequence). V lost 8 bases, J lost 8 bases, and 3 bases stayed unmatched. This CDR3 is built from 12 residues. The CDR3 protein is CASATGDSPLHF. The CDR3 coding sequence is TGTGCCAGCGCCACAGGGGATTCACCCCTCCACTTT.

This chain uses TRBV6-6 with TRBJ2-3; D perhaps matches TRBD1 (5 bases). This CDR3 is built from 14 residues. In germline, CDR1 is MNHNY, CDR2 SVGAGI (reference sequence). V gave up 7 bases and J gave up 4 bases, with 15 bases separating them. The CDR3 nucleotides read TGTGCCAGCACCCCCTGGGAAGGGGCAGATACGCAGTATTTT. Translated: CASTPWEGADTQYF.

The rearrangement links TRBV27 to TRBJ2-2; D may be TRBD1 (6 bases). V lost 2 bases to trimming and J lost 6 bases, with 13 bases between them. The CDR3 loop spans 15 amino acids. The germline gives CDR1 MNHEY, CDR2 SMNVEV (reference sequence). The CDR3 region is CASSLGNPGAGELFF. In nucleotides, the CDR3 is TGTGCCAGCAGTTTAGGGAACCCAGGGGCCGGGGAGCTGTTTTTT.

The genes are TRBV7-2 and TRBJ2-7, with a possible D match to TRBD2 (6 bases). Per germline, CDR1 SGHTA and CDR2 FQGNSA. The CDR3 covers 14 residues. V lost 5 bases and J lost 1, with 12 bases in between. In nucleotides, the CDR3 is TGTGCCAGCAGCCCCCGGGGAGGTTCCTACGAGCAGTACTTC. Its translation: CASSPRGGSYEQYF.

The rearrangement uses TRBV28 and TRBJ1-1; D gene ambiguous. V was cut by 3 bases and J by 0 bases, with 8 bases left in between. CDR1 is MDHEN and CDR2 is SYDVKM in the germline V gene. The CDR3 has 14 residues. CDR3 coding DNA: TGTGCCAGCAGTTTGACATTCATGAACACTGAAGCTTTCTTT. Translated, it gives CASSLTFMNTEAFF.

In its sample, this clone was seen a few times. The rearrangement links TRBV5-1 to TRBJ2-5; D might be TRBD1 (6 bases). Per the germline V gene, CDR1 is SGHRS and CDR2 is YFSETQ. The CDR3 covers 14 residues. V dropped 4 bases and J dropped 2 bases, with 12 bases sitting between them. Here the CDR3 reads CASSRSGQQETQYF. For the CDR3, the DNA is TGCGCCAGCAGCCGATCCGGACAGCAAGAGACCCAGTACTTC.

This chain links TRBV6-5 with TRBJ2-1; unclear D gene. Trimming removed 5 bases at V and 10 bases at J, with 15 bases between. Germline CDR1 reads MNHEY; CDR2 reads SVGAGI. The CDR3 has 13 amino acids. DNA of the CDR3: TGTGCCAGCAGTAAATGGGATTCCAGAGAGCAGTTCTTC. Translation gives CASSKWDSREQFF.

V usage is TRBV2 and J usage is TRBJ2-3, with 7 bases aligning to TRBD2. The CDR3 runs to 15 residues. Germline V CDR1 and CDR2: SNHLY, FYNNEI. V shed 6 bases and J 2 bases; nucleotides not matched to a gene: 8. CDR3 bases: TGTGCCAGCAGGTACCGAGCGGGGATCACAGATACGCAGTATTTT. Translation: CASRYRAGITDTQYF.

The chain joins TRBV9 to TRBJ2-1; no clear D gene. CDR3 length equals 14 residues. CDR1 and CDR2 from the germline V gene are SGDLS and YYNGEE. The V gene lost 4 bases and the J gene lost 9 bases, with 17 bases spanning the gap. The CDR3 bases are TGTGCCAGCAGCCTTCTCTCCGATTTGGGTGAGCAGTTCTTC. Protein: CASSLLSDLGEQFF.

The CDR3 coding sequence is TGTGCCAGCAGCGTAGACAGGGCGAGCAATCAGCCCCAGCATTTT. It specifies CASSVDRASNQPQHF. The gene calls are TRBV6-6 and TRBJ1-5; 7 positions match TRBD1. Germline V gives CDR1 MNHNY, CDR2 SVGAGI (reference sequence). V shed 6 bases and J 1 base; nucleotides not matched to a gene: 6. The CDR3 loop spans 15 amino acids.

The chain employs TRBV10-3 and TRBJ2-7; TRBD1 agrees at 9 bases. There are 12 residues in the CDR3. Germline lookup yields CDR1 ENHRY and CDR2 SYGVKD. V shed 10 bases, J shed 5 bases, and the junction held 6 bases outside the gene matches. Written as DNA, the CDR3 is TGTGCCAGTACAGGGGGCGAGAACGAGCAGTACTTC. It translates to CASTGGENEQYF.

The J gene is TRBJ2-3, the V gene TRBV18; the D gene is possibly TRBD2 (6 bases). The CDR3 loop spans 15 amino acids. V lost 6 bases and J lost 2, with 15 bases in between. Looked up from germline, CDR1 is KGHSH and CDR2 is LQKENI. In DNA, the CDR3 is TGTGCCAGCTCTCCGGCGGGGCGTTACACAGATACGCAGTATTTT. It specifies CASSPAGRYTDTQYF.